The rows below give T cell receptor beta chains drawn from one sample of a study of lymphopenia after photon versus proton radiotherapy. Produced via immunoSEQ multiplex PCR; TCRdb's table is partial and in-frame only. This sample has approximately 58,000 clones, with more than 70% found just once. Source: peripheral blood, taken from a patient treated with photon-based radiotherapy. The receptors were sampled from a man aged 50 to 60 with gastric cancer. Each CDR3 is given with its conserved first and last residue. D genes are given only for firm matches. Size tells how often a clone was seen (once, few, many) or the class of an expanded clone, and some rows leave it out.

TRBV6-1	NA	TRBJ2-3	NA	TGTGCCAGCAGTGAATCGGCGGGGAGCTTCACAGATACGCAGTATTTT	CASSESAGSFTDTQYF
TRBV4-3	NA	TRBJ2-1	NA	TGCGCCAGCAGCCAAGATCCTCCTGGACTGACCTCCTACAATGAGCAGTTCTTC	CASSQDPPGLTSYNEQFF
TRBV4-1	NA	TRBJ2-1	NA	TGCGCCAGCAGCCAAGTGGCTAGCGCGAATATGTACAATGAGCAGTTCTTC	CASSQVASANMYNEQFF
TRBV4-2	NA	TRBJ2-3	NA	TGTGCCAGCAGCCAAGATCGTCGGGAGAGGAAGGCAGATACGCAGTATTTT	CASSQDRRERKADTQYF
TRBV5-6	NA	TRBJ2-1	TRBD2	TGTGCCAGCAGCTCGCGGGGGGGACTAGCGGGAGGTAATGAGCAGTTCTTC	CASSSRGGLAGGNEQFF
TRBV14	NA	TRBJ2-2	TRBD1	TGTGCCAGCAGCCCACAGGGGGTCGGGGAGCTGTTTTTT	CASSPQGVGELFF
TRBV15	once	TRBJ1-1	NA	TGTGCCACCAGCAGGGGGGCAGGGGAAGGGGACACTGAAGCTTTCTTT	CATSRGAGEGDTEAFF
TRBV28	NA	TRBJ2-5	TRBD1	TGTGCCAGCAGGGGGACAGGGGGCTTTGGGGAGACCCAGTACTTC	CASRGTGGFGETQYF
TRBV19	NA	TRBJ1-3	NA	TGTGCCAGTACAGACACAGGGTCTGGAAACACCATATATTTT	CASTDTGSGNTIYF
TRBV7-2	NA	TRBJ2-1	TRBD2	TGTGCCAGCAGCTTGAAACTAGCGGGAGGGAGCTCCTACAATGAGCAGTTCTTC	CASSLKLAGGSSYNEQFF
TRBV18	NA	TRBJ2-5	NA	TGTGCCAGCTCACCACTGGGCGGAGAGACCCAGTACTTC	CASSPLGGETQYF
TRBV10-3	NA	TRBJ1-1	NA	TGTGCCATCAGTGATGGGTATAACACTGAAGCTTTCTTT	CAISDGYNTEAFF
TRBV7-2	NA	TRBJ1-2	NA	TGTGCCAGCAGCTTAGCGCAGGGGTACTATGGCTACACCTTC	CASSLAQGYYGYTF
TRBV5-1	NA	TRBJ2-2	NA	TGCGCCAGCAGCTCCTTACAGGGTACCGGGGAGCTGTTTTTT	CASSSLQGTGELFF
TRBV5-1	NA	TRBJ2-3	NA	TGCGCCAGCAGCTTGGCCCGGAGGGGGGGGACAGATACGCAGTATTTT	CASSLARRGGTDTQYF
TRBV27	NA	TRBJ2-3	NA	TGTGCCAGCAGTTCCAGCGGGAGCACAGATACGCAGTATTTT	CASSSSGSTDTQYF
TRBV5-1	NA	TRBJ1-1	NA	TGCGCCAGCAGCTCTACAACTGACAGTCGAACTGAAGCTTTCTTT	CASSSTTDSRTEAFF
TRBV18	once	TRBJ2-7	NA	TGTGCCAGCTCACCACGGGGTGGGGGCCCTACTACCTACGAGCAGTACTTC	CASSPRGGGPTTYEQYF
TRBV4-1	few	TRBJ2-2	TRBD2	TGCGCCAGCAGCCAAGCTAGCGGGAGGGCGGGTACCGGGGAGCTGTTTTTT	CASSQASGRAGTGELFF
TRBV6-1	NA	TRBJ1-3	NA	TGTGCCAGCAGTGCCCGGGACCTACATTCCTTCTCTGGAAACACCATATATTTT	CASSARDLHSFSGNTIYF
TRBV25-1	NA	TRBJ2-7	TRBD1	TGTGCCAGCAGTGACGAAAGAGACAGGGGGTCAGGGCTTTACGAGCAGTACTTC	CASSDERDRGSGLYEQYF
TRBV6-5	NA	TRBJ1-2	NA	TGTGCCAGCAGTCCCGGGAGGGGCTCTACCTATGGCTACACCTTC	CASSPGRGSTYGYTF
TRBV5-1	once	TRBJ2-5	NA	TGCGCCAGCAGCTTGGACGTTGAGCAAGAGACCCAGTACTTC	CASSLDVEQETQYF
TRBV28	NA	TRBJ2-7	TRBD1	TGTGCCAGCCTCCTTAGGGGACAGGGAACCTACGAGCAGTACTTC	CASLLRGQGTYEQYF
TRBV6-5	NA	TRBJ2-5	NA	TGTGCCAGCAGTTACTCAGGGGGGGAAGAGACCCAGTACTTC	CASSYSGGEETQYF
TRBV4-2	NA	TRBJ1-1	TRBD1	TGTGCCAGCAGCCATGGGACAGGGGTGACTGAAGCTTTCTTT	CASSHGTGVTEAFF
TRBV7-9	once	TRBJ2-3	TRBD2	TGTGCCAGCAGCTTAGGACTAGCGGGGGCCACAGATACGCAGTATTTT	CASSLGLAGATDTQYF
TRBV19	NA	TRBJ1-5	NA	TGTGCCAGTAGTATCGACAGGTTGGAACCCCAGCATTTT	CASSIDRLEPQHF
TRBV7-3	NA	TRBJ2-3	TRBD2	TGTGCCAGCAGCTTAACGGGACTAGGCACAGATACGCAGTATTTT	CASSLTGLGTDTQYF
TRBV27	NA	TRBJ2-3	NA	TGTGCCAGCAGTTTAGTGCGGGACGCGACGCAGTATTTT	CASSLVRDATQYF
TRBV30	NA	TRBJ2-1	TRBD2	TGTGCGCAGATGGGACTAGCGGGAGCCAGCTACAATGAGCAGTTCTTC	CAQMGLAGASYNEQFF
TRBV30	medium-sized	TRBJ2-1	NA	TGTGCCGGGTTACCGGGACTGGGGGCTCTGCATGAGCAGTTCTTC	CAGLPGLGALHEQFF
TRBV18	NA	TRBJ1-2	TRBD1	TGTGCCAGCTCACCAGGGACAGGGGGAATTGGCTATGGCTACACCTTC	CASSPGTGGIGYGYTF
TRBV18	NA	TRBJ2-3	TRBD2	TGTGCCAGCTCACGTTCTAGCGGGATGACCGATACGCAGTATTTT	CASSRSSGMTDTQYF
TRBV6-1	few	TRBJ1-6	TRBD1	TGTGCCAGCAGTGGCGCCGGGACAGGGGGGTCACCCCTCCACTTT	CASSGAGTGGSPLHF
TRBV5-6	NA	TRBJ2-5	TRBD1	TGTGCCAGCAGCTCACCGACAGGGGTGATGGAGACCCAGTACTTC	CASSSPTGVMETQYF
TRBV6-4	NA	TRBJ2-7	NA	TGTGCCAGCAGTGACTCGCGAGGGGGGTACGAGCAGTACTTC	CASSDSRGGYEQYF